The sequence of this T cell receptor (beta chain) was determined in a study of cytomegalovirus exposure and HLA in healthy donors. Study-level results: With DRB1 most and HLA-C fewest, TCR association rates differed between HLA loci in a later analysis. Most of the TCR beta V segments (in an earlier analysis) were productive either about 87% or about 30% of the time. The classifier, whose performance was assessed in both the original and validation cohorts, reportedly diagnosed cytomegalovirus status with high specificity and sensitivity.

This CDR3 contains 11 residues. The junction had 0 bases not matched to a gene; V was cut back by 6 bases and J by 5 bases. Per the germline V gene, CDR1 is SNHLY and CDR2 is FYNNEI. A word on this clone: Its target is not known.

The study ran its PCR with 60 Vbeta and 13 Jbeta primers. Sequencing was performed with immunoSEQ multiplex PCR; in TCRdb, only in-frame clones are kept and a portion is missing. The sample consists of about 190,000 clones, 75% to 85% of them appearing once. What was sequenced was PBMCs. The chain uses TRBV2 and TRBJ2-5, with 7 bases matching TRBD2. The TCR originated in a woman younger than 35 in good health and CMV-seropositive. CDR3 sequence reads: CASRLAETQYF. CDR3 in DNA: TGTGCCAGCAGACTAGCGGAGACCCAGTACTTC. The whole variable domain, remainder taken from reference TRBV2 and TRBJ2-5, is EPEVTQTPSHQVTQMGQEVILRCVPISNHLYFYWYRQILGQKVEFLVSFYNNEISEKSEIFDDQFSVERPDGSNFTLKIRSTKLEDSAMYFCASRLAETQYFGPGTRLLVL.